The 23 T cell receptor beta chains below all came from one sample that was sequenced in a study of CD4 T cells in relation to SARS-CoV-2 and coronaviruses (dated by TCRdb to about 2021). CD4+ T cells from unexposed donors were collected before the COVID-19 pandemic (2011-2018). The EasySep CD4+ T cell isolation kit was used to isolate CD4+ T cells once the cultures had run for nine to eleven days. Which antigens these TCRs recognize remains unknown. Preparation of the library involved the immunoSEQ multiplex PCR assay. TCRdb mirrors the immuneACCESS table, restricted to in-frame sequences. Some clones are absent from its copies; in checked studies, under half trace to an unresolved V gene, and the reason for the others is unknown. For this sample the table gives approximately 20,000 clones, of which 70% to 75% were detected only once. The ten largest account for 20% to 25% of the sample. Sample: CD4+ T cells from PBMCs, cultured in vitro. The receptors stem from a human donor in good health.

The chain couples TRBV14 to TRBJ2-7; D unresolved. This CDR3 spans 12 amino acids. Germline V lookup: CDR1 SGHDN, CDR2 FVKESK. Trimming took 0 bases from V and 3 from J, leaving 3 bases between them. CDR3 in amino acids: CASSQEGYEQYF. Here the CDR3 DNA reads TGTGCCAGCAGCCAAGAAGGCTACGAGCAGTACTTC.

This clone was picked up a small number of times. CDR3: CASSLKGGYGYTF. In DNA form, the CDR3 reads TGTGCCAGCAGCCTGAAGGGAGGGTATGGCTACACCTTC. The gene calls are TRBV2 and TRBJ1-2, with D hard to call. The CDR3 length is 13 residues. The germline V and J ends were trimmed by 6 bases and 5 bases, with 13 bases remaining between them. Germline CDR1 and CDR2: SNHLY and FYNNEI.

In this sample, this clone turned up once. V is TRBV4-2 and J is TRBJ1-2; TRBD1 is a possible D gene (5 bases). In germline, CDR1 is LGHNA, CDR2 YNFKEQ. This CDR3 spans 13 amino acids. Trimming removed 4 bases from V and 8 bases from J, with 14 bases in between. The CDR3 DNA reads as TGTGCCAGCAGCCGAGACGGGGGGGAAGGCTACACCTTC. Its translation is CASSRDGGEGYTF.

The chain uses TRBV30 and TRBJ2-3; the D gene could be TRBD1 or TRBD2 (5 bases each). V shed 7 bases and J shed 2 bases, with 22 bases lying between them. Germline lookup yields CDR1 GTSNPN and CDR2 SVGIG (reference sequence). The CDR3 is made up of 16 amino acids. The CDR3 loop is CASTHRGTSTTDTQYF. CDR3 bases: TGTGCCTCGACACACCGGGGCACCTCGACCACAGATACGCAGTATTTT.

The chain uses TRBV7-2 and TRBJ1-1, with D possibly matching TRBD1 (6 bases). The CDR3 is made up of 14 amino acids. V gave up 2 bases and J gave up 5 bases, with 12 bases separating them. Germline lookup yields CDR1 SGHTA and CDR2 FQGNSA. CDR3 nucleotides: TGTGCCAGCAGCTTAAAGGGGGAGGGAACTGAAGCTTTCTTT. Its translation: CASSLKGEGTEAFF.

V gene TRBV5-1 combines with J gene TRBJ1-4; TRBD1 matches 8 bases. Trimming at V came to 4 bases and at J to 4 bases, leaving 6 bases not matched to a gene. Germline assignment: CDR1 SGHRS and CDR2 YFSETQ. CDR3 size: 15 residues. The chain's CDR3 is CASSPTTGVNEKLFF. As DNA, the CDR3 is TGCGCCAGCAGCCCGACGACAGGGGTTAATGAAAAACTGTTTTTT.

This chain links TRBV9 with TRBJ2-7; 7 positions agree with TRBD2. Germline V gene data show CDR1 as SGDLS and CDR2 as YYNGEE. Trimming removed 1 base from V and 0 bases from J; junction bases left unmatched: 1. This CDR3 contains 14 residues. For the CDR3, the DNA is TGTGCCAGCAGCGTAAGCGGGAACTCCTACGAGCAGTACTTC. Protein product: CASSVSGNSYEQYF.

V usage is TRBV7-9 and J usage is TRBJ2-3, with 13 bases lining up with TRBD2. The CDR3 spans 15 residues. Trimming removed 3 bases from V and 3 bases from J; junction bases left unmatched: 0. In germline, CDR1 is SEHNR, CDR2 FQNEAQ (reference sequence). The CDR3 sequence: CASSLGLAGTDTQYF. DNA for the CDR3: TGTGCCAGCAGCTTGGGACTAGCGGGGACAGATACGCAGTATTTT. Looking up the rest from reference TRBV7-9 and TRBJ2-3 gives the full variable domain: DTGVSQNPRHKITKRGQNVTFRCDPISEHNRLYWYRQTLGQGPEFLTYFQNEAQLEKSRLLSDRFSAERPKGSFSTLEIQRTEQGDSAMYLCASSLGLAGTDTQYFGPGTRLTVL.

The V and J genes are TRBV3-1 (or the pseudogene TRBV3-2) and TRBJ2-1, with 10 positions matching TRBD1. J gave up 6 bases and V 3 bases, and 2 bases lay outside the gene matches. The CDR3 contains 14 residues. The germline gives CDR1 LGHDT, CDR2 YNNKEL (reference sequence). The CDR3 is CASSQRTGGNEQFF. As DNA, the CDR3 is TGTGCCAGCAGCCAGAGGACAGGGGGCAATGAGCAGTTCTTC.

J is TRBJ1-5 and V is TRBV19, with a possible D match to TRBD1 (6 bases). V was shortened by 6 bases and J by 4 bases, with 16 bases between the two germline ends. Germline CDR1 LNHDA, CDR2 SQIVND (reference sequence). This CDR3 spans 15 amino acids. The CDR3 spells CASSPGGAENQPQHF. The CDR3, as DNA: TGTGCCAGTAGCCCGGGGGGGGCAGAAAATCAGCCCCAGCATTTT.

The J gene is TRBJ2-5, the V gene TRBV6-1; TRBD2 matches 9 bases. Trimming removed 6 bases from V and 3 bases from J; junction bases left unmatched: 5. Germline V lookup: CDR1 MNHNS, CDR2 SASEGT. CDR3 size: 14 residues. CDR3 nucleotide sequence: TGTGCCAGCAGGGTTGGCGGGGGGGAAGAGACCCAGTACTTC. It encodes CASRVGGGEETQYF.

The CDR3 nucleotides are TGTGCCTGGAGGCTAGCGGGAGCGCGGGAGCAGTACTTC. Protein sequence: CAWRLAGAREQYF. The genes are TRBV30 and TRBJ2-7, with TRBD2 matching 10 bases. Germline CDR1 and CDR2: GTSNPN and SVGIG (reference sequence). The trim removed 3 bases at V and 7 bases at J, leaving 6 bases unmatched. This CDR3 has 13 residues.

This chain joins TRBV18 and TRBJ2-6; TRBD1 agrees at 7 bases. V shed 4 bases, J shed 0 bases, and the junction held 3 bases outside the gene matches. Per the germline V gene, CDR1 is KGHSH and CDR2 is LQKENI. This CDR3 has 16 residues. The chain's CDR3 is CASSQDRYSGANVLTF. The CDR3 DNA is TGTGCCAGCTCACAGGACAGGTACTCTGGGGCCAACGTCCTGACTTTC.

The chain employs TRBV9 and TRBJ2-3; D remains unclear. The CDR3 is 14 amino acids. V lost 3 bases and J 0 bases, leaving 8 bases between the germline ends. CDR1 is SGDLS, CDR2 YYNGEE, per germline. CDR3 protein: CASSEQISTDTQYF. The CDR3 region has the DNA TGTGCCAGCAGCGAGCAGATTAGCACAGATACGCAGTATTTT.

The chain has TRBV29-1 and TRBJ1-2; 9 bases agree with TRBD1. V lost 3 bases and J lost 5; bases outside the gene matches: 7. Germline loops: CDR1 SQVTM, CDR2 ANQGSEA. CDR3 length: 14 amino acids. The CDR3 region has the DNA TGCAGCGTTGAGAGCCGGGACAGGGAGTATGGCTACACCTTC. It encodes CSVESRDREYGYTF.

This chain uses TRBV10-3 with TRBJ2-7, with D tentatively TRBD1 or TRBD2 (5 bases each). Germline V CDR1 and CDR2: ENHRY, SYGVKD. V was cut by 0 bases and J by 0 bases, with 12 bases left in between. The CDR3 is 16 amino acids. The DNA of the CDR3 is TGTGCCATCAGTGAGTCAGGGACCTACAGCTCCTACGAGCAGTACTTC. Its protein is CAISESGTYSSYEQYF.

This chain uses TRBV6-6 with TRBJ2-1; the match to TRBD1 covers 7 bases. Per the germline V gene, CDR1 is MNHNY and CDR2 is SVGAGI (reference sequence). The trim removed 2 bases at V and 8 bases at J, leaving 9 bases unmatched. There are 15 residues in the CDR3. DNA of the CDR3: TGTGCCAGCAGTTACGGCGACAGGGTAACGGATGAGCAGTTCTTC. Protein product: CASSYGDRVTDEQFF.

V usage is TRBV11-2 and J usage is TRBJ2-3; possible D gene TRBD2, 5 bases. The CDR3 totals 14 residues. Trimming took 5 bases from V and 1 from J, leaving 10 bases between them. The germline V gene encodes CDR1 SGHAT and CDR2 FQNNGV. Written as DNA, the CDR3 is TGTGCCAGCAGCCCCGTTAGCGGCACAGATACGCAGTATTTT. It yields the protein CASSPVSGTDTQYF.

The CDR3 region is CSVVVTSGRGVQYF. DNA for the CDR3: TGCAGCGTTGTGGTCACTAGCGGGAGGGGGGTTCAGTACTTC. The chain has TRBV29-1 and TRBJ2-4; 13 bases agree with TRBD2. Germline values: CDR1 SQVTM, CDR2 ANQGSEA. The CDR3 covers 14 residues. J was trimmed by 11 bases and V by 4 bases; bases with no gene match: 8.

The chain joins TRBV4-1 to TRBJ2-2; 8 bases map to TRBD1. Germline loops: CDR1 MGHRA, CDR2 YSYEKL. The length of the CDR3 is 15 residues. J gave up 5 bases and V 4 bases, and 6 bases lay outside the gene matches. This CDR3 reads CASSPGTGGTGELFF. The CDR3 region has the DNA TGCGCCAGCAGCCCCGGGACAGGTGGTACCGGGGAGCTGTTTTTT.

The gene calls are TRBV28 and TRBJ1-1, with 7 bases that match TRBD1. Germline-derived CDR1 and CDR2 are MDHEN and SYDVKM. The CDR3 has 11 residues. The V and J ends lost 8 bases and 11 bases, in that order; junction bases with no gene match: 8. The chain's CDR3 is CASHRGLGAFF. The CDR3 DNA reads TGTGCCAGCCATAGGGGGCTAGGGGCTTTCTTT.

This chain uses TRBV11-2 with TRBJ2-7, with 12 bases matching TRBD2. CDR3 size: 16 residues. V gave up 5 bases and J gave up 3 bases; unmatched junction bases: 8. CDR1 and CDR2 (germline): SGHAT, FQNNGV. The CDR3: CASSPRLAGDHYEQYF. In nucleotides, the CDR3 is TGTGCCAGCAGCCCTCGACTAGCGGGAGACCACTACGAGCAGTACTTC.

The V and J genes are TRBV7-8 and TRBJ2-1; TRBD2 matches 11 bases. Germline V gene data show CDR1 as SGHVS and CDR2 as FQNEAQ. J gave up 4 bases and V 3 bases, and 5 bases lay outside the gene matches. The CDR3 has 16 amino acids. DNA for the CDR3: TGTGCCAGCAGCTTCGCCGGGACTAGCGGATACAATGAGCAGTTCTTC. Translating gives CASSFAGTSGYNEQFF.